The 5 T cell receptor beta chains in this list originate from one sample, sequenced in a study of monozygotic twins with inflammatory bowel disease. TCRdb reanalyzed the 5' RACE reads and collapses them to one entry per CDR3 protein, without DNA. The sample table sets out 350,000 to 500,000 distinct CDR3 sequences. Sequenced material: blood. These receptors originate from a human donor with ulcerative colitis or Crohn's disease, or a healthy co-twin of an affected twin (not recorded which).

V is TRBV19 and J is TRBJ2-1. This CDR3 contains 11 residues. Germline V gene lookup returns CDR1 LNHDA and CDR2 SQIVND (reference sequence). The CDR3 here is CASQSYNEQFF.

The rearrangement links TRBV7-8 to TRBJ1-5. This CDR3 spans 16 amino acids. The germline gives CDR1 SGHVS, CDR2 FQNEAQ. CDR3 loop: CASSQQGQGLGQPQHF. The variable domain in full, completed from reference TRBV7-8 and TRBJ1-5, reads GAGVSQSPRYKVAKRGQDVALRCDPISGHVSLFWYQQALGQGPEFLTYFQNEAQLDKSGLPSDRFFAERPEGSVSTLKIQRTQQEDSAVYLCASSQQGQGLGQPQHFGDGTRLSIL.

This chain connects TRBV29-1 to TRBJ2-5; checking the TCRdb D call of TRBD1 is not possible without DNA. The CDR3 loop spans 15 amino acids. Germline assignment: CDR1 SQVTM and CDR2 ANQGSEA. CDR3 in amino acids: CSVPGTGTHGGTQYF. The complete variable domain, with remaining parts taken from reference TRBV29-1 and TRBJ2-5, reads SAVISQKPSRDICQRGTSLTIQCQVDSQVTMMFWYRQQPGQSLTLIATANQGSEATYESGFVIDKFPISRPNLTFSTLTVSNMSPEDSSIYLCSVPGTGTHGGTQYFGPGTRLLVL.

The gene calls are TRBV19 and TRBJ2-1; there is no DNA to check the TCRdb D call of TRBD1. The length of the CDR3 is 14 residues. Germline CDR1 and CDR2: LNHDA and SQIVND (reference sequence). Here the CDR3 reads CASSTWGNNNEQFF.

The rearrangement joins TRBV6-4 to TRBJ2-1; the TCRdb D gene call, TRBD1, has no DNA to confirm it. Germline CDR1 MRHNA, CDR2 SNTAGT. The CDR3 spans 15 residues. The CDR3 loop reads CASSDSARVRNEQFF.